The 19 T cell receptor beta chains below all came from one sample that was sequenced in a study of EBV T-cell therapy then PD-1 blockade in nasopharyngeal carcinoma listed by TCRdb under 2021. No antigens are known for them. The library relied on the immunoSEQ multiplex PCR assay. TCRdb limited this immuneACCESS table to in-frame rearrangements with V and J called. A share of clones is missing; checked studies link under half to unresolved V genes, and the rest is unexplained. The table for this sample lists about 23,000 clones; approximately 87% of them were counted only once. In total, the top ten clones hold roughly 29% of the sample. Interpreted using the paper, the treatment or condition label stands for: AdE1-LMPpoly-expanded autologous EBV-specific T-cell therapy followed by anti-PD-1 nivolumab. The material sequenced was CD8+ T cells from blood, taken at roughly day 65 from a patient whose treatment included autologous EBV-specific T cells and nivolumab. These receptor sequences come from a man aged 35 to 55 with nasopharyngeal carcinoma.

This clone has more than one count but fewer than ten. V gene TRBV27 combines with J gene TRBJ2-6; D uncertain. V shed 3 bases and J shed 10 bases, with 13 bases lying between them. Per the germline V gene, CDR1 is MNHEY and CDR2 is SMNVEV (reference sequence). The CDR3 covers 14 residues. CDR3 in DNA: TGTGCCAGCAGTTTTATCGATACCCTAAACGTCCTGACTTTC. Encoded protein: CASSFIDTLNVLTF.

The rearrangement joins TRBV15 to TRBJ1-4; 7 nucleotides line up with TRBD1. V lost 0 bases to trimming and J lost 7 bases; unmatched junction nucleotides: 8. Germline V lookup: CDR1 LNHNV, CDR2 YYDKDF (reference sequence). The CDR3 has 16 residues. CDR3 bases: TGTGCCACCAGCAGAGATAGGGGCAGGGGGACTGAAAAACTGTTTTTT. It yields the protein CATSRDRGRGTEKLFF. Filled out from reference TRBV15 and TRBJ1-4, the complete variable domain reads DAMVIQNPRYQVTQFGKPVTLSCSQTLNHNVMYWYQQKSSQAPKLLFHYYDKDFNNEADTPDNFQSRRPNTSFCFLDIRSPGLGDTAMYLCATSRDRGRGTEKLFFGSGTQLSVL.

V and J are TRBV11-2 and TRBJ2-5, with 9 bases aligning to TRBD2. The CDR3 is 15 residues long. Germline V gives CDR1 SGHAT, CDR2 FQNNGV. Losses at the gene ends were 4 bases for V and 4 bases for J; bases not matched to a gene: 7. CDR3 sequence (DNA): TGTGCCAGCAGCTCCCCCGGGACTAGCCTAGAGACCCAGTACTTC. This translates into CASSSPGTSLETQYF.

This clone showed up just a few times. This chain joins TRBV6-4 and TRBJ2-3; 12 nucleotides align to TRBD1. The CDR3 is 16 amino acids. Germline V CDR1 and CDR2: MRHNA, SNTAGT. Trimming cost V 4 bases and J 4 bases; bases outside gene matches: 6. CDR3 sequence reads: CASSGSGTGGPDTQYF. In DNA form, the CDR3 reads TGTGCCAGCAGTGGCTCGGGGACAGGGGGCCCAGATACGCAGTATTTT.

This clone was recorded only once. The rearrangement uses TRBV2 and TRBJ2-1; 7 nucleotides agree with TRBD2. The CDR3 extends over 12 amino acids. V trimming: 7 bases; J trimming: 9 bases; junction bases outside the gene matches: 6. Per germline, CDR1 SNHLY and CDR2 FYNNEI. The CDR3 DNA reads TGTGCCAGCATGGCAGGGACTATTGAGCAGTTCTTC. Its translation: CASMAGTIEQFF. Supplemented by reference TRBV2 and TRBJ2-1, the full variable domain reads EPEVTQTPSHQVTQMGQEVILRCVPISNHLYFYWYRQILGQKVEFLVSFYNNEISEKSEIFDDQFSVERPDGSNFTLKIRSTKLEDSAMYFCASMAGTIEQFFGPGTRLTVL.

The chain employs TRBV6-1 and TRBJ1-2; TRBD1 aligns across 9 bases. CDR3 size: 16 residues. The germline CDR1 and CDR2 sequences are MNHNS and SASEGT. Trimming removed 4 bases from V and 5 bases from J; junction bases left unmatched: 11. CDR3: CASSAIGDRAFYGYTF. The CDR3 region has the DNA TGTGCCAGCAGTGCTATTGGGGACAGGGCCTTTTATGGCTACACCTTC.

The CDR3 loop is CASSQGGLLETQYF. DNA for the CDR3: TGTGCCAGCAGCCAAGGAGGGCTGCTAGAGACCCAGTACTTC. This sequence joins TRBV4-2 and TRBJ2-5; weak D call: TRBD2 (5 bases). This CDR3 contains 14 residues. Trimming shortened V by 1 base and J by 4 bases, and 10 bases separated the two germline ends. Per the germline V gene, CDR1 is LGHNA and CDR2 is YNFKEQ.

The chain recombines TRBV2 with TRBJ2-7, with TRBD1 matching over 12 bases. CDR1 is SNHLY and CDR2 is FYNNEI in the germline V gene. CDR3 length equals 15 residues. The ends lost 6 bases at V and 2 bases at J; junction bases unmatched: 5. The CDR3 nucleotides read TGTGCCAGCAGCTCGGGACAGGGGGCACCCTACGAGCAGTACTTC. As protein: CASSSGQGAPYEQYF.

This sequence joins TRBV9 and TRBJ2-2; 8 bases align to TRBD1. The V segment lost 0 bases and the J segment 3 bases; nucleotides outside the gene matches: 4. Germline lookup yields CDR1 SGDLS and CDR2 YYNGEE. This CDR3 contains 16 residues. DNA of the CDR3: TGTGCCAGCAGCGTAGATAGGACAGGGTACACCGGGGAGCTGTTTTTT. It encodes CASSVDRTGYTGELFF.

The CDR3 sequence is CASSGTGAGNTIYF. The CDR3 DNA follows: TGTGCCAGCAGCGGAACAGGGGCTGGAAACACCATATATTTT. The V gene is TRBV9, the J gene TRBJ1-3; TRBD1 matches at 7 bases. The germline V gene encodes CDR1 SGDLS and CDR2 YYNGEE. CDR3 length: 14 amino acids. J gave up 2 bases and V 3 bases, and 2 bases lay outside the gene matches.

The rearrangement links TRBV13 to TRBJ2-7; 7 positions match TRBD2. The germline CDR1 and CDR2 sequences are PRHDT and FYEKMQ (reference sequence). The J segment lost 0 bases and the V segment lost 2 bases, leaving 7 bases of the junction unmatched. The CDR3 has 16 amino acids. In DNA form, the CDR3 reads TGTGCCAGCAGCTTAAGGAGGGAGGGCCACTCCTACGAGCAGTACTTC. Its translation: CASSLRREGHSYEQYF. The full variable domain, with the rest looked up from reference TRBV13 and TRBJ2-7, is AAGVIQSPRHLIKEKRETATLKCYPIPRHDTVYWYQQGPGQDPQFLISFYEKMQSDKGSIPDRFSAQQFSDYHSELNMSSLELGDSALYFCASSLRREGHSYEQYFGPGTRLTVT.

The chain links TRBV2 to TRBJ1-2; tentatively, D is TRBD1 (5 bases). CDR3 length: 11 amino acids. The germline gives CDR1 SNHLY, CDR2 FYNNEI. Trimming took 8 bases from V and 8 from J, leaving 12 bases between them. The CDR3 sequence: CASRGGEGYTF. The CDR3 DNA is TGTGCCAGCCGGGGAGGGGAGGGCTACACCTTC.

The chain carries TRBV19 and TRBJ2-7, with a weak D call TRBD1 (6 bases). This CDR3 spans 15 amino acids. Trimming pared 1 base from V and 2 bases from J, leaving 12 bases between. The V gene's germline CDR1 is LNHDA and CDR2 SQIVND (reference sequence). CDR3 residues: CASSIGQESTYEQYF. The DNA of the CDR3 is TGTGCCAGTAGTATAGGACAGGAATCGACCTACGAGCAGTACTTC. Full variable domain (remainder filled in from reference TRBV19 and TRBJ2-7): DGGITQSPKYLFRKEGQNVTLSCEQNLNHDAMYWYRQDPGQGLRLIYYSQIVNDFQKGDIAEGYSVSREKKESFPLTVTSAQKNPTAFYLCASSIGQESTYEQYFGPGTRLTVT.

The chain couples TRBV7-9 to TRBJ1-3; unclear D gene. In germline, CDR1 is SEHNR, CDR2 FQNEAQ (reference sequence). The CDR3 is made up of 14 amino acids. V dropped 3 bases and J dropped 0 bases, with 6 bases sitting between them. The CDR3 region has the DNA TGTGCCAGCAGCTTCTCAGGCTCTGGAAACACCATATATTTT. This gives the protein CASSFSGSGNTIYF.

The gene calls are TRBV19 and TRBJ2-7; 7 bases map to TRBD1. The CDR3 totals 17 residues. CDR1 is LNHDA and CDR2 is SQIVND in the germline V gene (reference sequence). V was pared by 1 base and J by 2 bases, with 11 bases of the junction left unmatched. CDR3 region: CASSIGGTARGTYEQYF. DNA for the CDR3: TGTGCCAGTAGTATAGGAGGGACAGCAAGGGGGACCTACGAGCAGTACTTC.

This chain links TRBV9 with TRBJ2-1; no definite D call. From germline, CDR1 is SGDLS and CDR2 YYNGEE. This CDR3 is 16 amino acids long. V gave up 4 bases and J gave up 0 bases, with 14 bases separating them. The CDR3: CASSPPDVSSYNEQFF. The CDR3 coding sequence is TGTGCCAGCAGCCCGCCGGACGTGAGCTCCTACAATGAGCAGTTCTTC.

Sample share makes this clone large. The V call is TRBV7-2, the J call TRBJ2-1; D gene unclear. Germline loops: CDR1 SGHTA, CDR2 FQGNSA. The CDR3 loop spans 13 amino acids. V lost 1 base, J lost 5 bases, and 6 bases lay in between. CDR3 nucleotides: TGTGCCAGCAGCTTAGAATTTAACAATGAGCAGTTCTTC. This translates into CASSLEFNNEQFF.

V gene TRBV5-5 combines with J gene TRBJ2-7, with a weak D call TRBD2 (5 bases). The CDR3 is made up of 15 amino acids. Between the trimmed V and J ends, which lost 0 bases and 5 bases, there was a span of 15 bases. Per the germline V gene, CDR1 is SGHKS and CDR2 is YYEKEE (reference sequence). CDR3 bases: TGTGCCAGCAGCTTGGAGGTCCCAGCGAGGGACGAGCAGTACTTC. It is translated as CASSLEVPARDEQYF.

The CDR3 here is CASSPGLNTQYF. The CDR3 DNA follows: TGTGCCAGCAGTCCCGGGTTGAATACGCAGTATTTT. The V gene is TRBV12-3 or TRBV12-4, the J gene TRBJ2-3; D is ambiguous. The CDR3 sequence is 12 residues long. Trimming left V 5 bases short and J 7 bases short, with 10 bases between.